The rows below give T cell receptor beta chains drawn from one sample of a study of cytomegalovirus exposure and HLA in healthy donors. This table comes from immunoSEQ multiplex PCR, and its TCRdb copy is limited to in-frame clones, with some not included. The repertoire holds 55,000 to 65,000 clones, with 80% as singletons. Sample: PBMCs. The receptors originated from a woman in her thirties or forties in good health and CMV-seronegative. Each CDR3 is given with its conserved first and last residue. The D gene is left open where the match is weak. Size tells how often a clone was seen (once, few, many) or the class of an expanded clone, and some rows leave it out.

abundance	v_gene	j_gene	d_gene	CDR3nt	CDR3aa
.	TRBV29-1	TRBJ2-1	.	TGCAGCGTTGATGGGCGCCTTTTCGATGAGCAGTTCTTC	CSVDGRLFDEQFF
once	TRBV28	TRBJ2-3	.	TGTGCCAGCAGTTCCCCCCAGGGGTTCGGCCTTAGCACAGATACGCAGTATTTT	CASSSPQGFGLSTDTQYF
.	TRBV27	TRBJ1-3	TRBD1	TGTGCCAGCAGCGCTACAGGGGGCTCTGGAAACACCATATATTTT	CASSATGGSGNTIYF
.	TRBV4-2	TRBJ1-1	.	TGTGCCAGCAGCCAAGAGGCAGGGCCGCCTGAAGCTTTCTTT	CASSQEAGPPEAFF
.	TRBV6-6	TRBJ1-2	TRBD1	TGTGCCAGCACCCAGCCCGGGGGACAGGGGTATGGCTACACCTTC	CASTQPGGQGYGYTF
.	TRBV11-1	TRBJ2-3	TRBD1	TGTGCCAGCAGCCCTGGGACAGGCTATAGCACAGATACGCAGTATTTT	CASSPGTGYSTDTQYF
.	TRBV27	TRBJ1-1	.	TGTGCCAGCAGTTCAGACGGACTTGAAGCTTTCTTT	CASSSDGLEAFF
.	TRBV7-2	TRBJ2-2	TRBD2	TGTGCCAGCAGCTTATTAATCCAGCGGGGCGGCGGGGAGCTGTTTTTT	CASSLLIQRGGGELFF
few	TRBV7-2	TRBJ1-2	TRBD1	TGTGCCAGCAGCCCACAGGGGGCGCGAGAAGGCTACACCTTC	CASSPQGAREGYTF
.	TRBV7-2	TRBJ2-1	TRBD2	TGTGCCAGCAGCTTAGGTAGCGGGAAGGACTATGAGCAGTTCTTC	CASSLGSGKDYEQFF
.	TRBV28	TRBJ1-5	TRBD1	TGTGCCAGCAGTCCTCGGACAGGAAATAATCAGCCCCAGCATTTT	CASSPRTGNNQPQHF
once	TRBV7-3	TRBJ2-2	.	TGTGCCAGCAGCTTAGGGCTAGCTAACACCGGGGAGCTGTTTTTT	CASSLGLANTGELFF
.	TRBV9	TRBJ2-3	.	TGTGCCAGCAGCGCAGGAGGACTAACAGGCGATACGCAGTATTTT	CASSAGGLTGDTQYF
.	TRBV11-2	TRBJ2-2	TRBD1	TGTGCCAGCAGCTTAGATAGGGGACAGGGACGGACCGGGGAGCTGTTTTTT	CASSLDRGQGRTGELFF
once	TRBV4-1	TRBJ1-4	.	TGCGCCAGCAGTTGGAGGGGTGAAAAACTGTTTTTT	CASSWRGEKLFF
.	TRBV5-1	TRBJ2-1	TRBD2	TGCGCCAGCAGCCCAACGATAGCGGGAGGGGGCAATGAGCAGTTCTTC	CASSPTIAGGGNEQFF